This note documents a single T cell receptor beta chain sequence. Its antigen remains unidentified. The CDR3 runs 14 residues. Germline CDR1 reads ENHRY; CDR2 reads SYGVKD. V lost 7 bases and J 2 bases, leaving 14 bases between the germline ends. This entry comes from a study of neoadjuvant anti-PD-1 for oral cavity cancer. Study results and limitations: Pretreatment Treg/Th17 ratio correlated inversely with post-treatment tumor clonality.

Data came from immunoSEQ multiplex PCR; TCRdb stores just in-frame clones and leaves some out. The sample contains thousands of clones, about 60% of which appear only once. The material was tumor tissue, obtained before nivolumab (anti-PD-1) treatment. The chain combines TRBV10-3 with TRBJ1-2, with D perhaps TRBD1 (5 bases). This TCR was sampled from a person aged 35-79 years with oral cavity squamous cell carcinoma. The CDR3 bases are TGTGCCATCACCCCGGGGGGGGACAACTATGGCTACACCTTC. Amino acids: CAITPGGDNYGYTF.